The rows below give T cell receptor beta chains drawn from one sample of a study of T cell clusters in autoimmune cytopenias. TCRdb reworked the multiplex PCR reads into one entry per CDR3 protein, no DNA. This repertoire includes a few thousand distinct CDR3 sequences. The same sample was also used in a study of T cell repertoires in aging, cancer and after chemotherapy.

Sequencing was carried out using peripheral blood. The origin of the receptors is a human donor in good health. The CDR3 runs from the conserved cysteine through the conserved F or W. Some rows have no size entry. The others give once, few or many, or a class for an expanded clone.

abundance: medium-sized; v_gene: TRBV6-5; j_gene: TRBJ2-3; CDR3aa: CASTPQRAAYTQYF
abundance: .; v_gene: TRBV7-9; j_gene: TRBJ1-4; CDR3aa: CASSLGGRTNEKLFF
abundance: .; v_gene: TRBV11-3; j_gene: TRBJ1-2; CDR3aa: CASSFYGDGYTF
abundance: .; v_gene: TRBV2; j_gene: TRBJ2-1; CDR3aa: CASSETPADEQFF
abundance: .; v_gene: TRBV10-3; j_gene: TRBJ2-2; CDR3aa: CAISLAPANTGELFF
abundance: medium-sized; v_gene: TRBV6-1; j_gene: TRBJ2-2; CDR3aa: CASSDWGGANTGELFF
abundance: medium-sized; v_gene: TRBV27; j_gene: TRBJ2-5; CDR3aa: CASTPPSPLQETQYF
abundance: .; v_gene: TRBV11-3; j_gene: TRBJ2-3; CDR3aa: CASSESEWPDTQYF
abundance: medium-sized; v_gene: TRBV18; j_gene: TRBJ1-2; CDR3aa: CASSWDRVGSTF
abundance: .; v_gene: TRBV5-4; j_gene: TRBJ1-2; CDR3aa: CASSSGQGIGYTF
abundance: .; v_gene: TRBV6-1; j_gene: TRBJ1-2; CDR3aa: CASSSGTRLDYGYTF
abundance: medium-sized; v_gene: TRBV7-2; j_gene: TRBJ2-2; CDR3aa: CASSRAYTGELFF
abundance: medium-sized; v_gene: TRBV27; j_gene: TRBJ1-2; CDR3aa: CASRALRTARGEVYGYTF
abundance: medium-sized; v_gene: TRBV6-5; j_gene: TRBJ1-5; CDR3aa: CASSYVINQPQHF
abundance: .; v_gene: TRBV5-1; j_gene: TRBJ2-2; CDR3aa: CASSLRASTGELFF
abundance: medium-sized; v_gene: TRBV6-6; j_gene: TRBJ2-3; CDR3aa: CASSSLGNTDTQYF
abundance: .; v_gene: TRBV10-3; j_gene: TRBJ2-3; CDR3aa: CASRGPGQGARADTQYF
abundance: medium-sized; v_gene: TRBV27; j_gene: TRBJ2-3; CDR3aa: CASSFSGRPTDTQYF
abundance: medium-sized; v_gene: TRBV6-2/TRBV6-3; j_gene: TRBJ2-7; CDR3aa: CASSYGDRMFYEQYF
abundance: .; v_gene: TRBV6-5; j_gene: TRBJ2-5; CDR3aa: CASEGQGTQETQYF
abundance: medium-sized; v_gene: TRBV29-1; j_gene: TRBJ2-1; CDR3aa: CSVEPRSGDSYNEQFF
abundance: medium-sized; v_gene: TRBV5-5; j_gene: TRBJ2-7; CDR3aa: CASSSTPVDEQYF
abundance: .; v_gene: TRBV11-3; j_gene: TRBJ2-2; CDR3aa: CASIGGRASAGELFF
abundance: medium-sized; v_gene: TRBV13; j_gene: TRBJ2-5; CDR3aa: CASSLARGGHQETQYF
abundance: .; v_gene: TRBV27; j_gene: TRBJ2-1; CDR3aa: CASRDKGFSSYNEQFF
abundance: medium-sized; v_gene: TRBV15; j_gene: TRBJ2-3; CDR3aa: CATSRDHALLFGTQYF
abundance: .; v_gene: TRBV6-2/TRBV6-3; j_gene: TRBJ2-7; CDR3aa: CASSYWSDRNEQYF
abundance: .; v_gene: TRBV11-3; j_gene: TRBJ2-7; CDR3aa: CASWGGIEQYF
abundance: medium-sized; v_gene: TRBV7-6; j_gene: TRBJ1-6; CDR3aa: CASSLTGNDDSPLHF
abundance: medium-sized; v_gene: TRBV30; j_gene: TRBJ2-7; CDR3aa: CAWSRTGTYSYEQYF
abundance: .; v_gene: TRBV11-3; j_gene: TRBJ2-7; CDR3aa: CASSLDRRTSFEQYF
abundance: .; v_gene: TRBV5-1; j_gene: TRBJ1-4; CDR3aa: CASRKGQGNEKLFF
abundance: .; v_gene: TRBV20-1; j_gene: TRBJ2-7; CDR3aa: CSARTSGTYEQYF
abundance: .; v_gene: TRBV7-9; j_gene: TRBJ1-2; CDR3aa: CASSLGTGAPLGGYTF
abundance: medium-sized; v_gene: TRBV6-2/TRBV6-3; j_gene: TRBJ1-5; CDR3aa: CASTPRSLRDQPQHF
abundance: .; v_gene: TRBV12-3/TRBV12-4; j_gene: TRBJ2-1; CDR3aa: CASSFGQGNYNEQFF
abundance: medium-sized; v_gene: TRBV27; j_gene: TRBJ2-3; CDR3aa: CASSLFMGLTTDTQYF
abundance: medium-sized; v_gene: TRBV5-6; j_gene: TRBJ2-7; CDR3aa: CASSLMYYEQYF
abundance: .; v_gene: TRBV15; j_gene: TRBJ1-1; CDR3aa: CATSREAGNTEAFF
abundance: medium-sized; v_gene: TRBV7-6; j_gene: TRBJ2-3; CDR3aa: CASAGDPHTDTQYF
abundance: .; v_gene: TRBV7-6; j_gene: TRBJ2-1; CDR3aa: CASRPTGHNEQFF
abundance: .; v_gene: TRBV6-5; j_gene: TRBJ1-2; CDR3aa: CASRYWDRVGSTF
abundance: medium-sized; v_gene: TRBV6-5; j_gene: TRBJ2-3; CDR3aa: CASSGRQNGDTQYF
abundance: .; v_gene: TRBV19; j_gene: TRBJ1-3; CDR3aa: CASNGQGFFGNTIYF
abundance: medium-sized; v_gene: TRBV15; j_gene: TRBJ2-7; CDR3aa: CATSTQLGLSYEQYF
abundance: medium-sized; v_gene: TRBV24-1; j_gene: TRBJ1-2; CDR3aa: CATSVGIDDGYTF
abundance: .; v_gene: TRBV5-1; j_gene: TRBJ1-2; CDR3aa: CASSPRGGGQGTYGYTF
abundance: .; v_gene: TRBV6-2/TRBV6-3; j_gene: TRBJ1-1; CDR3aa: CASSYVTGGVNTEAFF